The 2 T cell receptor beta chains presented below share a single source sample, sequenced in a study of early T cells in non-severe SARS-CoV-2 infection. Using its own MiXCR run on the 5' RACE reads, TCRdb lists one record per CDR3 protein. Among about 64,000 distinct CDR3 sequences listed, over 9% were seen once. Sequencing was performed on whole blood, taken at baseline. The receptor source for this set is an adult who was a healthcare worker with PCR-confirmed SARS-CoV-2 infection or an uninfected control (not recorded which).

This clonotype was observed a handful of times. V is TRBV11-2 and J is TRBJ1-1; D is ambiguous. V shed 2 bases and J shed 0 bases, with 7 bases lying between them. CDR3 size: 14 residues. CDR1 is SGHAT, CDR2 FQNNGV, per germline. The CDR3 region has the DNA TGTGCCAGCAGCTTATTTTCCGTGAACACTGAAGCTTTCTTT. Protein sequence: CASSLFSVNTEAFF.

In its sample, this clonotype was seen once. V and J are TRBV3-1 and TRBJ1-6; weak D call: TRBD1 (6 bases). Trimming cost V 5 bases and J 11 bases, with 16 bases left between them. CDR3 length: 14 residues. The germline V gene encodes CDR1 LGHDT and CDR2 YNNKEL (reference sequence). The CDR3 DNA sequence: TGTGCCAGCAGCATGAGGGGGACCGCGGCACCCCTCCACTTT. Its translation is CASSMRGTAAPLHF.